This is a list of T cell receptor beta chains from one sample in a study of Ad26.COV2.S vaccination and SARS-CoV-2 variants. Sequenced by immunoSEQ multiplex PCR; TCRdb stores in-frame clones only, minus some. The data contain roughly 400,000 clones, around 93% of them singletons. Material: peripheral blood, obtained in a trial of Ad26.COV2.S vaccine versus placebo. The receptors stem from a person aged 18-60 years who received the Ad26.COV2.S COVID-19 vaccine or a placebo. CDR3s include the opening cysteine and the closing phenylalanine or tryptophan. D genes are given only for firm matches. The size of a clone is reported for some rows only, either as once, few or many, or as a class for expanded clones.

D gene	V gene	J gene	clone size	CDR3 DNA	CDR3 protein
NA	TRBV28	TRBJ2-7	NA	TGTGCCAGCAGTCCCGACATGGTCGGGTCCTACGAGCAGTACTTC	CASSPDMVGSYEQYF
NA	TRBV27	TRBJ1-1	NA	TGTGCCAGCAGTTCCCATTATGGAACAGGCGAAGGGAACACTGAAGCTTTCTTT	CASSSHYGTGEGNTEAFF
TRBD2	TRBV5-4	TRBJ2-7	NA	TGTGCCAGCAGCTGGAGCGGGGCCATGGGGGAGCAGTACTTC	CASSWSGAMGEQYF
TRBD1	TRBV5-1	TRBJ2-5	NA	TGCGCCAGCAGCTCGGGACAGACTTTCCAAGAGACCCAGTACTTC	CASSSGQTFQETQYF
TRBD1	TRBV18	TRBJ2-5	NA	TGTGCCAGCTCCCCGGGACAGGGGGCGAAGACCCAGTACTTC	CASSPGQGAKTQYF
NA	TRBV9	TRBJ2-7	NA	TGTGCCAGCAGCGTAGCTACAGGGCCTTGGGAGCAGTACTTC	CASSVATGPWEQYF
NA	TRBV4-1	TRBJ2-7	NA	TGCGCCAGCAGCCAAGATCCCGGGGTCCGCGAGCAGTACTTC	CASSQDPGVREQYF
TRBD1	TRBV2	TRBJ1-1	NA	TGTGCCAGCAGAGTACAGGGGCGGGTGAACACTGAAGCTTTCTTT	CASRVQGRVNTEAFF
TRBD2	TRBV30	TRBJ2-2	NA	TGTGCCTGGAGTGTACCGGGAGGGACCGGGGAGCTGTTTTTT	CAWSVPGGTGELFF
NA	TRBV30	TRBJ2-7	NA	TGTGCCTGGCATGGGGAGACGCGCAACGAGCAGTACTTC	CAWHGETRNEQYF
NA	TRBV5-1	TRBJ1-1	NA	TGCGCCAGCAGCTTGGCGGGGGGCTCGAACACTGAAGCTTTCTTT	CASSLAGGSNTEAFF
NA	TRBV27	TRBJ1-2	NA	TGTGCCAGCAGTTATCAGGGATACTATGGCTACACCTTC	CASSYQGYYGYTF
TRBD1	TRBV13	TRBJ1-2	NA	TGTGCCAGCAGGGAGGACAGGGGTTTTTTTCGGGGCTACACCTTC	CASREDRGFFRGYTF
TRBD1	TRBV11-2	TRBJ2-7	NA	TGTGCCAGCAGCTTAGTTGGGACAGGGGCCTACGAGCAGTACTTC	CASSLVGTGAYEQYF
NA	TRBV27	TRBJ2-3	NA	TGTGCCAGCAGTTTATGGGGGGGCCGGGATACGCAGTATTTT	CASSLWGGRDTQYF
NA	TRBV6-5	TRBJ2-4	NA	TGTGCCAGCAAAAGATCCCCCCTTTCGGACATTCAGTACTTC	CASKRSPLSDIQYF
TRBD1	TRBV2	TRBJ1-1	NA	TGTGCCAGCAGTGAAGGGACAGGGGGAGTTGGCACTGAAGCTTTCTTT	CASSEGTGGVGTEAFF
NA	TRBV9	TRBJ2-3	NA	TGTGCCAGCAGCGTAGGAGATACGCAGTATTTT	CASSVGDTQYF
TRBD1	TRBV18	TRBJ2-5	NA	TGTGCCAGCTCACCAAGGACAGGGCAGTTCCAAGAGACCCAGTACTTC	CASSPRTGQFQETQYF
TRBD1	TRBV29-1	TRBJ2-1	NA	TGCAGCGTTCCAAGACAGGGACGCTCCTACAATGAGCAGTTCTTC	CSVPRQGRSYNEQFF
NA	TRBV4-1	TRBJ1-1	NA	TGCGCCAGCAGCCAAGTCGGCACTGAAGCTTTCTTT	CASSQVGTEAFF
NA	TRBV10-2	TRBJ2-7	NA	TGCGCCAGCATGATATCCGGGATAACCCTGGAGCAGTACTTC	CASMISGITLEQYF
NA	TRBV7-9	TRBJ1-1	few	TGTGCCAGCAGCACCCCGGGACGCCATGGGCCTGAAGCTTTCTTT	CASSTPGRHGPEAFF
NA	TRBV14	TRBJ2-7	NA	TGTGCCAGCAGCCGTACCATCAGAGACGAGCAGTACTTC	CASSRTIRDEQYF
TRBD1	TRBV5-5	TRBJ1-5	NA	TGTGCCAGCAGCTATATAGGACAGGGCGATCAGCCCCAGCATTTT	CASSYIGQGDQPQHF
NA	TRBV6-6	TRBJ2-5	NA	TGTGCCAGCAGTTGGACGGGGGTGCAAGAGACCCAGTACTTC	CASSWTGVQETQYF
NA	TRBV4-1	TRBJ2-7	NA	TGCGCCAGCAGCCAAGTGGTGCTGGGAACCTACGAGCAGTACTTC	CASSQVVLGTYEQYF
NA	TRBV30	TRBJ1-1	few	TGTGCCTATCAGGGAGGTGGCACTGAAGCTTTCTTT	CAYQGGGTEAFF
NA	TRBV27	TRBJ1-2	NA	TGTGCCAGCAGTTCCGGACTGAACTATGGCTACACCTTC	CASSSGLNYGYTF
NA	TRBV24-1	TRBJ2-7	NA	TGTGCCACCAGTGATGGACAGCTCTACGAGCAGTACTTC	CATSDGQLYEQYF
NA	TRBV5-5	TRBJ1-2	NA	TGTGCCAGCAGCAACCCAGGGAACCTTTATGGCTACACCTTC	CASSNPGNLYGYTF
NA	TRBV6-5	TRBJ2-7	NA	TGTGCCAGCAAACACCAGGGAGACGAGCAGTACTTC	CASKHQGDEQYF
NA	TRBV7-2	TRBJ1-1	NA	TGTGCCAGCAGCCCCGCTCCCCGAAGGTCTTTCTTT	CASSPAPRRSFF
TRBD1	TRBV3-1/TRBV3-2	TRBJ2-7	NA	TGTGCCAGCACCCCCTACAGGGGAATCGGATCCTCCTACGAGCAGTACTTC	CASTPYRGIGSSYEQYF
TRBD1	TRBV7-8	TRBJ1-2	NA	TGTGCCAGCAGCTTAGAAGGGGGCCAGGACCTATATGGCTACACCTTC	CASSLEGGQDLYGYTF
TRBD2	TRBV5-1	TRBJ2-5	NA	TGCGCCAGCACCAGGACTAGCGAGAACCAAGAGACCCAGTACTTC	CASTRTSENQETQYF
TRBD1	TRBV7-6	TRBJ1-1	NA	TGTGCCAGCAGCACAAATACAGGGGTGAACACTGAAGCTTTCTTT	CASSTNTGVNTEAFF
NA	TRBV19	TRBJ2-2	NA	TGTGCCAGTAGGCCGTACGGTTACACCGGGGAGCTGTTTTTT	CASRPYGYTGELFF
NA	TRBV20-1	TRBJ1-1	NA	TGCAGTGCAAGTCCAGACATTAACACTGAAGCTTTCTTT	CSASPDINTEAFF
NA	TRBV20-1	TRBJ2-4	NA	TGCAGTGCTAGTAGGGATCTAGCCAAAAACATTCAGTACTTC	CSASRDLAKNIQYF
TRBD1	TRBV28	TRBJ1-6	NA	TGTGCCAGCAGTTTACCCCGGACAGGTCCACTATCTAATTCACCCCTCCACTTT	CASSLPRTGPLSNSPLHF
TRBD1	TRBV19	TRBJ2-7	NA	TGTGCCAGTAGTATGGGGACAGGGGATTCCTACGAGCAGTACTTC	CASSMGTGDSYEQYF